Shown below are 26 T cell receptor beta chains from a single sample sequenced in a study of cytomegalovirus exposure and HLA in healthy donors. PCR amplification relied on 60 Vbeta primers (plus 13 Jbeta primers). Clones were sequenced by immunoSEQ multiplex PCR, and TCRdb holds only the in-frame ones, with some missing. The table shows about 180,000 clones, with around four fifths occurring only once. The material sequenced was PBMCs. These receptors all stem from a woman between 45 and 65 years old in good health and CMV-seropositive.

This clone was found once. The chain is built from TRBV19 and TRBJ1-4, with a weak D call TRBD1 (5 bases). This CDR3 spans 15 amino acids. V gave up 1 base and J gave up 4 bases, with 10 bases separating them. The germline gives CDR1 LNHDA, CDR2 SQIVND (reference sequence). This chain's CDR3 is CASSIVQEDNEKLFF. The CDR3, as DNA: TGTGCCAGTAGTATAGTACAGGAAGATAATGAAAAACTGTTTTTT.

The chain has TRBV13 and TRBJ2-5; 7 bases fit TRBD2. CDR3 length equals 14 residues. Looked up from germline, CDR1 is PRHDT and CDR2 is FYEKMQ (reference sequence). V gave up 7 bases and J gave up 4 bases; unmatched junction bases: 9. The CDR3 spells CASTRTRWGETQYF. In nucleotides, the CDR3 is TGTGCCAGCACTCGGACTAGGTGGGGAGAGACCCAGTACTTC.

A note on this clone: The same CDR3 arises from other DNA sequences in this sample as well. The rearrangement links TRBV27 to TRBJ1-1, with TRBD1 as a possible D gene (6 bases). Trimming left V 6 bases short and J 9 bases short, with 14 bases between. CDR1 and CDR2 (germline): MNHEY, SMNVEV (reference sequence). CDR3 length equals 12 residues. For the CDR3, the DNA is TGTGCCAGCAGCTCGGACAGCCTGAAAGCTTTCTTT. It is translated as CASSSDSLKAFF.

This chain connects TRBV5-1 to TRBJ2-7, with no clear D. CDR3 length equals 13 residues. Germline V gene sequence: CDR1 SGHRS, CDR2 YFSETQ. The germline V and J ends were trimmed by 0 bases and 6 bases, with 10 bases remaining between them. As DNA, the CDR3 is TGCGCCAGCAGCTTGGGATCGTCGGGCGAGCAGTACTTC. The encoded protein is CASSLGSSGEQYF.

The genes are TRBV4-3 and TRBJ1-2; TRBD1 agrees at 9 bases. The CDR3 runs to 17 residues. CDR1 and CDR2 from the germline V gene are LGHNA and YSLEER. J was trimmed by 3 bases and V by 0 bases; bases with no gene match: 8. The CDR3 sequence: CASSQDLDRGRDYGYTF. The CDR3 DNA follows: TGCGCCAGCAGCCAAGATTTGGACAGGGGAAGGGACTATGGCTACACCTTC.

The chain recombines TRBV4-3 with TRBJ1-2; tentative D call: TRBD1 (6 bases). Trimming cost V 0 bases and J 8 bases, with 22 bases left between them. The CDR3 has 17 residues. CDR1 is LGHNA and CDR2 is YSLEER in the germline V gene. The CDR3 loop reads CASSQDVTTGFKFGYTF. CDR3 bases: TGCGCCAGCAGCCAAGATGTCACTACAGGGTTTAAGTTCGGCTACACCTTC.

This clone was counted a few times. The chain carries TRBV27 and TRBJ1-4, with no clear D. This CDR3 has 15 residues. The germline V gene encodes CDR1 MNHEY and CDR2 SMNVEV (reference sequence). Trimming left V 2 bases short and J 1 base short, with 8 bases between. The CDR3 sequence: CASSLVGRTNEKLFF. The CDR3 bases are TGTGCCAGCAGTTTAGTCGGTCGAACTAATGAAAAACTGTTTTTT. Using reference TRBV27 and TRBJ1-4 for the parts outside the CDR3, the full variable domain is EAQVTQNPRYLITVTGKKLTVTCSQNMNHEYMSWYRQDPGLGLRQIYYSMNVEVTDKGDVPEGYKVSRKEKRNFPLILESPSPNQTSLYFCASSLVGRTNEKLFFGSGTQLSVL.

The rearrangement joins TRBV4-3 to TRBJ1-5; 7 bases map to TRBD1. This CDR3 has 14 amino acids. CDR1 and CDR2 (germline): LGHNA, YSLEER. The J segment lost 5 bases and the V segment lost 2 bases, leaving 3 bases of the junction unmatched. The CDR3 nucleotides read TGCGCCAGCAGCCAAAGACAGGGTGATCAGCCCCAGCATTTT. Protein: CASSQRQGDQPQHF.

The CDR3 reads CASSLTSGNTIYF. DNA for the CDR3: TGTGCCAGTAGCCTAACTTCAGGAAACACCATATATTTT. V and J are TRBV19 and TRBJ1-3; D is undetermined. Germline-derived CDR1 and CDR2 are LNHDA and SQIVND (reference sequence). This CDR3 contains 13 residues. Trimming removed 6 bases at V and 4 bases at J, with 10 bases between.

The chain has TRBV6-6 and TRBJ1-2, with a weak D call TRBD1 (6 bases). Germline V lookup: CDR1 MNHNY, CDR2 SVGAGI (reference sequence). CDR3 length: 16 amino acids. Trimming took off 4 bases at V and 2 bases at J, with 17 bases between the two ends. CDR3 sequence (DNA): TGTGCCAGCAGTTCTCTGAACAGGGCATTGAACTATGGCTACACCTTC. Translated, it gives CASSSLNRALNYGYTF.

This clone was seen only a few times. This chain links TRBV20-1 with TRBJ1-1, with a weak D call TRBD1 (6 bases). Germline CDR1 DFQATT, CDR2 SNEGSKA (reference sequence). Trimming left V 7 bases short and J 5 bases short, with 11 bases between. The CDR3 has 11 residues. The chain's CDR3 is CSVYRATEAFF. DNA of the CDR3: TGCAGTGTGTACAGGGCTACTGAAGCTTTCTTT.

This sequence joins TRBV29-1 and TRBJ2-1; possibly TRBD1 for D (5 bases). The CDR3 spans 13 residues. Germline CDR1 is SQVTM and CDR2 is ANQGSEA. The germline V and J ends were trimmed by 2 bases and 4 bases, with 9 bases remaining between them. For the CDR3, the DNA is TGCAGCGTTGAAACAGGTTCTTACAATGAGCAGTTCTTC. Translation: CSVETGSYNEQFF.

This clone appeared a few times. The V call is TRBV6-5, the J call TRBJ1-1; 9 bases are a match to TRBD1. Losses at the gene ends were 2 bases for V and 4 bases for J; bases not matched to a gene: 5. This CDR3 has 15 amino acids. Germline-derived CDR1 and CDR2 are MNHEY and SVGAGI. CDR3 sequence (DNA): TGTGCCAGCAGTTACGGGACAGGGAGGAGCACTGAAGCTTTCTTT. Translated: CASSYGTGRSTEAFF.

The chain is built from TRBV9 and TRBJ1-1; D is unresolved. In germline, CDR1 is SGDLS, CDR2 YYNGEE. There are 16 residues in the CDR3. The germline V and J ends were trimmed by 3 bases and 6 bases, with 21 bases remaining between them. The CDR3 DNA reads as TGTGCCAGCAGCGGGGCAGGTAGTAAGATGCCGTCTGAAGCTTTCTTT. This encodes CASSGAGSKMPSEAFF.

The chain links TRBV7-2 to TRBJ2-7, with D perhaps matching TRBD2 (6 bases). V lost 0 bases and J 2 bases, leaving 11 bases between the germline ends. Looked up from germline, CDR1 is SGHTA and CDR2 is FQGNSA. This CDR3 region has 15 residues. DNA for the CDR3: TGTGCCAGCAGCTTAGCGGGACTTGTCCCCTACGAGCAGTACTTC. Amino acids: CASSLAGLVPYEQYF.

V and J are TRBV2 and TRBJ2-7, with D perhaps matching TRBD2 (5 bases). V lost 4 bases to trimming and J lost 6 bases, with 10 bases between them. This CDR3 is built from 12 residues. Germline values: CDR1 SNHLY, CDR2 FYNNEI. This CDR3 reads CASSGSGVEQYF. DNA for the CDR3: TGTGCCAGCAGTGGATCCGGGGTCGAGCAGTACTTC.

This rearrangement joins TRBV19 to TRBJ1-2, with D perhaps matching TRBD1 (5 bases). Trimming cost V 6 bases and J 3 bases, with 11 bases left between them. CDR1 is LNHDA and CDR2 is SQIVND in the germline V gene (reference sequence). The CDR3 runs 13 residues. The CDR3 reads CASRHKGYYGYTF. The CDR3 DNA is TGTGCCAGTAGACATAAGGGGTACTATGGCTACACCTTC.

The chain recombines TRBV6-1 with TRBJ1-2, with D possibly TRBD1 on 5 matching bases. Trimming took 6 bases from V and 5 from J, leaving 19 bases between them. This CDR3 is built from 15 residues. Germline V gene sequence: CDR1 MNHNS, CDR2 SASEGT. CDR3 sequence (DNA): TGTGCCAGCAGCGAATTTTACGGGGGGAATTATGGCTACACCTTC. Translation gives CASSEFYGGNYGYTF.

The genes are TRBV19 and TRBJ1-1; 7 bases are a match to TRBD1. The V segment lost 8 bases and the J segment 4 bases; nucleotides outside the gene matches: 4. CDR3 length equals 12 residues. Germline V gene data show CDR1 as LNHDA and CDR2 as SQIVND (reference sequence). The CDR3 nucleotides read TGTGCCAGTTACAGGGGTGCCACTGAAGCTTTCTTT. Amino acids: CASYRGATEAFF.

The chain recombines TRBV19 with TRBJ2-2, with 7 positions matching TRBD1. The CDR3 has 15 residues. V dropped 2 bases and J dropped 8; count of bases not matched to a gene: 8. Germline V gene lookup returns CDR1 LNHDA and CDR2 SQIVND (reference sequence). DNA for the CDR3: TGTGCCAGTAGTATATTTAAGGGGGCAGGTGGGGAGCTGTTTTTT. Translated: CASSIFKGAGGELFF.

The chain combines TRBV6-4 with TRBJ1-2; no clear D gene. Trimming cost V 1 base and J 0 bases, with 6 bases left between them. The germline gives CDR1 MRHNA, CDR2 SNTAGT. The CDR3 is 14 amino acids. In DNA, the CDR3 is TGTGCCAGCAGTGACTTCGGTCCTAACTATGGCTACACCTTC. This translates into CASSDFGPNYGYTF.

The chain carries TRBV28 and TRBJ1-1, with D perhaps matching TRBD1 (6 bases). The CDR3 sequence is 15 residues long. The germline V and J ends were trimmed by 1 base and 1 base, with 10 bases remaining between them. The germline V gene has CDR1 MDHEN and CDR2 SYDVKM. The CDR3 reads CASSLFYRANTEAFF. CDR3 nucleotides: TGTGCCAGCAGTTTATTTTACAGGGCGAACACTGAAGCTTTCTTT.

The chain carries TRBV6-1 and TRBJ1-2; 7 nucleotides match TRBD1. This CDR3 is built from 15 residues. The germline V gene has CDR1 MNHNS and CDR2 SASEGT. Trimming cost V 2 bases and J 3 bases; bases outside gene matches: 6. DNA of the CDR3: TGTGCCAGCAGTGAATTAGACAGGGTGGACTATGGCTACACCTTC. This gives the protein CASSELDRVDYGYTF.

This chain connects TRBV19 to TRBJ1-1, with D possibly being TRBD1 (5 bases). Germline V gene data show CDR1 as LNHDA and CDR2 as SQIVND (reference sequence). V was pared by 9 bases and J by 6 bases, with 20 bases between. There are 14 residues in the CDR3. The CDR3 DNA reads as TGTGCCAGCAAACCTGGCTGGGAGGGGCCTGAAGCTTTCTTT. The encoded protein is CASKPGWEGPEAFF.

V gene TRBV7-2 combines with J gene TRBJ2-7; TRBD1 agrees at 7 bases. V shed 4 bases, J shed 2 bases, and the junction held 5 bases outside the gene matches. CDR1 is SGHTA and CDR2 is FQGNSA in the germline V gene. This CDR3 is built from 14 residues. CDR3: CASSSHRGTYEQYF. CDR3 bases: TGTGCCAGCAGCTCCCACAGGGGCACCTACGAGCAGTACTTC. Together with reference TRBV7-2 and TRBJ2-7, the CDR3 gives the full variable domain: GAGVSQSPSNKVTEKGKDVELRCDPISGHTALYWYRQSLGQGLEFLIYFQGNSAPDKSGLPSDRFSAERTGGSVSTLTIQRTQQEDSAVYLCASSSHRGTYEQYFGPGTRLTVT.

With respect to this clone: The junction differs from germline at one of its ends, possibly a read error. The CDR3 loop reads CASSPPSGGNYGYTF. The CDR3, as DNA: TGTGCCAGCAGCCCTCCGTCAGGGGGCAACTATGGCTACACTTTC. This chain links TRBV7-9 with TRBJ1-2; TRBD1 agrees at 8 bases. The CDR3 spans 15 residues. From germline, CDR1 is SEHNR and CDR2 FQNEAQ (reference sequence).